Here is one T cell receptor beta chain with its context. Its antigen remains unidentified. One base away there is no much larger clone; base qualities are not given. The collaborating institutions used their own protocols to collect whole blood in K2EDTA tubes. For TCRbeta analysis, collaborators shipped samples as frozen whole blood, isolated PBMCs, or DNA extracted from either of those sample types. The data derive from a study of blood T cell repertoires in COVID-19 (dated by TCRdb to 2018 to 2020). In the study overall: Collaborator samples came from the United States, Italy and Spain and covered acute and convalescent phases of COVID-19. The material from the prospective study consisted of cDNA or gDNA derived from T cells, B-cell-depleted T cells, or PBMCs. Deeply sampled blood TCRbeta repertoires from subjects exposed to, actively infected with, or recovered from COVID-19 were included in the dataset. The repertoires were released in a freely available public database intended as a resource for research on the immune response to SARS-CoV-2. The samples were drawn from the first 160 participants of the ongoing ImmuneRACE study and from some 1,300 subjects provided by 6 global collaborators. Nearly every sample came with metadata listing a de-identified subject ID, COVID-19 status, age in years and sex. Where HLA class I and class II types were available, the types were taken from metadata supplied by the sample provider, not from assay-based typing. Study-wide conclusions, independent of this receptor: Clinical and demographic metadata were provided uncurated, with the amount varying by source and participant.

From the cysteine up to the phenylalanine, the CDR3 has a length of 14 residues. Only the CDR3 DNA stays, 42 bases, in frame from base 1. The junction shows trimming of 2 bases on V and 8 bases on J, and the gene matches do not reach 8 bases of it. CDR1 GTSNPN and CDR2 SVGIG are derived from the germline V gene (reference sequence). TCRbeta CDR3 regions were amplified from genomic DNA using the immunoSEQ Assay, a bias-controlled multiplex PCR. In the paper's pipeline: Within the assay, amplification of reference gene primers was used to estimate how many nucleated cells each sample contained. To quantify the absolute abundance of each unique TCRbeta CDR3 rearrangement, sequence reads were collapsed and filtered. For each sample, productive Simpson clonality was calculated as the square root of Simpson's diversity index across productive rearrangements. TCRdb re-hosts the immuneACCESS table, in-frame sequences only. Its copies lack some clones; in the studies checked, an unresolved V gene accounts for under half of them, and the cause for the rest is not known. The V and J calls and the clone size are those of that table, but D and trimming were determined from the DNA. For this sample there are about 200,000 clones; about nine tenths appear just once. Around 4.8% of the sample is taken by the ten largest.

The TCR comes from a woman in her thirties or forties with acute or convalescent COVID-19. Sequenced material: peripheral blood. The V and J segments used are TRBV30 and TRBJ1-1, with 10 bases matching TRBD1. The nucleotide sequence reads TGTGCCTGGAGTTCGGGACAGGGGTTTATGGAAGCTTTCTTT. Translation gives CAWSSGQGFMEAFF.